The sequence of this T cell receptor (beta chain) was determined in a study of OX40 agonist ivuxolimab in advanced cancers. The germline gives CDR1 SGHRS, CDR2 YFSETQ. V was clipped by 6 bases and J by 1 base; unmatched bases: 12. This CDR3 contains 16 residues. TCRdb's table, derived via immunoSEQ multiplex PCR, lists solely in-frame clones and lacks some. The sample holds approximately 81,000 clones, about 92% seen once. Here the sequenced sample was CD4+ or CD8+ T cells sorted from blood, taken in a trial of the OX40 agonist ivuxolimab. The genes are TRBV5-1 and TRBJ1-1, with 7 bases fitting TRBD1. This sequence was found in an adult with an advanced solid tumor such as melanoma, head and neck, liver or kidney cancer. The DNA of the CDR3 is TGCGCCAGCAACCCCTTTCAGGGGGTGGGGAACACTGAAGCTTTCTTT. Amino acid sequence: CASNPFQGVGNTEAFF.